This T cell receptor beta chain came from a study of graft-versus-host responses after intestinal transplantation. V lost 0 bases, J lost 10 bases, and 8 bases lay in between. The CDR3 is 12 amino acids. In germline, CDR1 is SGHDT, CDR2 YYEEEE. Profiling relied on immunoSEQ multiplex PCR, and the TCRdb table lists in-frame clones only, not all of them. This sample has about 110,000 clones; 93% occur once, and the top ten carry 0.4% to 0.55%. This clone has just one count. The antigen remains undetermined. V gene TRBV5-6 combines with J gene TRBJ2-1; tentatively, D is TRBD2 (6 bases). The sample was unstimulated CD8+ T cells sorted from spleen or lymph node cells, taken before intestinal transplant. This receptor was obtained from a human donor who received an intestinal transplant. CDR3 sequence (DNA): TGTGCCAGCAGCTTGGGACGGGGGGAGCAGTTCTTC. Its protein is CASSLGRGEQFF.